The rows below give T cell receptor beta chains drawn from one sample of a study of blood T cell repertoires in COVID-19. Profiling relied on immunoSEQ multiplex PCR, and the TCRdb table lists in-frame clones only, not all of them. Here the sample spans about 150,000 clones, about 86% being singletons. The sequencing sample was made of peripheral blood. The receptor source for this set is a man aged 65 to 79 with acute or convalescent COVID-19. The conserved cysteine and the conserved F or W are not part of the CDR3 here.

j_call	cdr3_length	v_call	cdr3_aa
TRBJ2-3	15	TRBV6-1	ASSEPGLAEFSDTQY
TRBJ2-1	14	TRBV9	ASSELGTSGYNEQF
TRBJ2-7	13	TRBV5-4	ASSLKAGQGAEQY
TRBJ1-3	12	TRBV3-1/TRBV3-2	ASSPGQAGNTIY
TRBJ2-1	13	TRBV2	ASSEGAGLYNEQF
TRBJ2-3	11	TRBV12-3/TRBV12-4	ASSSYSTDTQY
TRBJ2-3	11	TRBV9	ASSLGGEDTQY
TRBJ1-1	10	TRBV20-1	SAGDMNTEAF
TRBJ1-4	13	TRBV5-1	ASSLEAGLNEKLF
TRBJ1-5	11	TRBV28	ASSFGKNQPQH
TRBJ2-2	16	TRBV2	ASSEGLAGGPNTGELF
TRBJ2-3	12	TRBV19	ASGVGLGTDTQY
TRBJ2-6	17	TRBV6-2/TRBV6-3	ASSYPGLAGARGANVLT
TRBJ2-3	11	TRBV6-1	ASSDSYLDTQY
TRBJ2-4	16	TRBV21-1	ASSKWVWDREAKNIQY
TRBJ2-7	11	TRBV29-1	SVERQGGDEQY
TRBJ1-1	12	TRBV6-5	ASSYSRRGTEAF
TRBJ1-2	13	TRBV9	ASSVGKQGALGYT
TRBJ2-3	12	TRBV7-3	ASSPGQATDTQY
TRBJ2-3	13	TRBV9	ASSVETGVSDTQY
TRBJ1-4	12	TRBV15	ATSRDRQGEKLF
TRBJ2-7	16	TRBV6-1	ASSAYLAGGGVSYEQY
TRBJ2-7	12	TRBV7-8	ASSQFTGGYEQY
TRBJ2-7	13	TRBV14	ASSQSGTGRDEQY
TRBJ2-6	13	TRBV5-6	ASSLYGAGANVLT
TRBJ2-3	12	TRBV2	ASRLAGLTDTQY
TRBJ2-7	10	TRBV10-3	AISETHYEQY
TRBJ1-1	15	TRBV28	ASNTAWKGAIDTEAF
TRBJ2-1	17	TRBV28	ASSPRQLALSWRGNEQF
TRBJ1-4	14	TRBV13	ASSLGHPATNEKLF
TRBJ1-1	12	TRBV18	ASSPLGDNTEAF
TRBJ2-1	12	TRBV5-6	ASSDLGLANEQF
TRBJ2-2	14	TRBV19	ASSIPWTTYTGELF
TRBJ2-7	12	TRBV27	ASSSRDRGSEQY
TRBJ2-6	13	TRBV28	ASRDTSSGANVLT
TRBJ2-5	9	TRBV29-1	SADYQETQY
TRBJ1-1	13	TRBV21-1	ASSKEDRGGTEAF
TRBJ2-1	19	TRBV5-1	ASSLAHRGLAGKTREGEQF
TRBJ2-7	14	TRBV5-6	ASSYIPGLNSYEQY
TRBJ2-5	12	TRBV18	ASSQGASEETQY
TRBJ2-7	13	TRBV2	ASSVGTGGVYEQY
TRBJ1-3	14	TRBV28	ASSQGQGNSGNTIY
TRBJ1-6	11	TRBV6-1	ASSETGLSPLH
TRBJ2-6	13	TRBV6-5	ASSHDRAGANVLT
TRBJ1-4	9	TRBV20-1	RGQGGEKLF
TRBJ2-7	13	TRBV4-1	ASSQPSGSTYEQY
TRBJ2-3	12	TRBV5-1	ASRPLQSTDTQY
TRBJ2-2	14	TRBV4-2	ASSQQTGGSTGELF
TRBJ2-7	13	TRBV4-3	ASSRIAGSSYEQY
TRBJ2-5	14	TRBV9	ASSPRLAVSQETQY
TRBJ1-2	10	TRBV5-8	ASSFRAYGYT
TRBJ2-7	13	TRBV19	ASRPGTGTSYEQY
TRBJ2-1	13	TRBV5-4	ASSLSRTTYNEQF
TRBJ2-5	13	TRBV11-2	ASSPRGRGVETQY
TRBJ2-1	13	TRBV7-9	ASSPTEQGAGEQF